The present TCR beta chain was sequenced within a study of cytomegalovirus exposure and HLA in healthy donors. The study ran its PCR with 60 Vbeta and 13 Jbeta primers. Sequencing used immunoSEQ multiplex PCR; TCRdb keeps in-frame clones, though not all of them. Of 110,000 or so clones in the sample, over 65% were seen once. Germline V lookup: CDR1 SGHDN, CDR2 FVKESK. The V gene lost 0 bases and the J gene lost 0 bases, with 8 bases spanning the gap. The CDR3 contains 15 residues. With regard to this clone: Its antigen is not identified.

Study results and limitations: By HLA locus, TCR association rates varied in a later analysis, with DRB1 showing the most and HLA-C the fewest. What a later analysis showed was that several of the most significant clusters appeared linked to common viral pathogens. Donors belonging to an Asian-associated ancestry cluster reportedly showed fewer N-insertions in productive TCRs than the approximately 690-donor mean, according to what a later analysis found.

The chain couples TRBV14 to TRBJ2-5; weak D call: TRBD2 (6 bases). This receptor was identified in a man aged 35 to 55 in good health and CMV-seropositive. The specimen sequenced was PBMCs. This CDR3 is CASSQDWGDQETQYF. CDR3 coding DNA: TGTGCCAGCAGCCAAGATTGGGGGGACCAAGAGACCCAGTACTTC.